The 15 T cell receptor beta chains in this list originate from one sample, sequenced in a study of blood T cells in healthy people across ages. The authors ran a second PCR of roughly 6 to 12 cycles using a sample-barcoded 5' primer and a J-beta primer mix. TCRdb passed the 5' RACE reads through MiXCR, listing each CDR3 protein once. The table includes about 640,000 distinct CDR3 sequences, roughly 50% detected once. Sequencing was carried out using blood. These receptors were collected from a man aged 55 to 70 in good health.

V and J are TRBV2 and TRBJ2-4; D gene ambiguous. Germline values: CDR1 SNHLY, CDR2 FYNNEI. The CDR3 is 10 amino acids. The germline V and J ends were trimmed by 0 bases and 9 bases, with 0 bases remaining between them. DNA of the CDR3: TGTGCCAGCAGTGAAGCCATTCAGTACTTC. Its protein is CASSEAIQYF.

The rearrangement uses TRBV12-3 or TRBV12-4 and TRBJ1-5; D uncertain. CDR3 size: 13 residues. V gave up 4 bases and J gave up 1 base, with 5 bases separating them. The CDR3 spells CASSYTSNQPQHF. CDR3 nucleotides: TGTGCCAGCAGTTACACAAGCAATCAGCCCCAGCATTTT.

This clonotype has ten or more counts. The V and J genes are TRBV18 and TRBJ1-1; D uncertain. Per the germline V gene, CDR1 is KGHSH and CDR2 is LQKENI. The V and J ends lost 3 bases and 4 bases respectively, with 18 bases between them. The CDR3 has 16 amino acids. CDR3 residues: CASSPQKAARGTEAFF. As DNA, the CDR3 is TGTGCCAGCTCACCCCAAAAAGCGGCCCGGGGCACTGAAGCTTTCTTT.

The rearrangement joins TRBV6-5 to TRBJ2-5; possibly TRBD1 or TRBD2 for D (6 bases each). Trimming stripped 0 bases from V and 5 bases from J, with 16 bases between. The CDR3 consists of 16 residues. Germline CDR1 is MNHEY and CDR2 is SVGAGI. The CDR3 here is CASSYSIPGAGETQYF. The CDR3 nucleotides read TGTGCCAGCAGTTACTCGATCCCGGGGGCGGGGGAGACCCAGTACTTC.

This clonotype was seen only a few times. The chain recombines TRBV20-1 with TRBJ2-5, with unresolved D. Germline assignment: CDR1 DFQATT and CDR2 SNEGSKA (reference sequence). The V end lost 0 bases, the J end lost 5 bases, and 10 bases lay between the germline ends. The CDR3 is made up of 13 amino acids. The CDR3 is CSARDSVRETQYF. Here the CDR3 DNA reads TGCAGTGCTAGAGATTCCGTTCGGGAGACCCAGTACTTC.

This rearrangement joins TRBV7-2 to TRBJ1-5; D call uncertain. Germline CDR1 is SGHTA and CDR2 is FQGNSA. This CDR3 has 15 amino acids. Trimming took 5 bases from V and 4 from J, leaving 15 bases between them. CDR3 amino acids: CASSPDGLHNQPQHF. For the CDR3, the DNA is TGTGCCAGCAGCCCGGACGGCCTACATAATCAGCCCCAGCATTTT.

This clonotype turned up a few times. V and J are TRBV4-2 and TRBJ2-4; TRBD2 matches at 12 bases. With the DNA end fitting TRBJ2-7 better, the J assignment may be wrong. The CDR3 extends over 16 amino acids. Germline V gives CDR1 LGHNA, CDR2 YNFKEQ. As DNA, the CDR3 is TGTGCCAGCAGCCAACCCGGACTAGCGGGGTCATACGAGCAGTACTTC. It specifies CASSQPGLAGSYEQYF.

The V call is TRBV20-1, the J call TRBJ1-6; the match to TRBD1 covers 7 bases. V was pared by 1 base and J by 5 bases, with 8 bases of the junction left unmatched. The germline gives CDR1 DFQATT, CDR2 SNEGSKA (reference sequence). The CDR3 consists of 16 residues. CDR3 sequence reads: CSARVGVQGDNSPLHF. DNA for the CDR3: TGCAGTGCTAGAGTGGGGGTTCAGGGGGATAATTCACCCCTCCACTTT.

This clonotype appeared a few times. The chain is built from TRBV20-1 and TRBJ2-3; TRBD1 matches 9 bases. The CDR3 is 16 amino acids. From germline, CDR1 is DFQATT and CDR2 SNEGSKA (reference sequence). V lost 3 bases to trimming and J lost 3 bases; unmatched junction nucleotides: 10. The CDR3 reads CSARPGTGLSTDTQYF. As DNA, the CDR3 is TGCAGTGCTAGGCCCGGGACAGGGCTGTCTACAGATACGCAGTATTTT.

This clonotype was found a few times. The chain employs TRBV7-2 and TRBJ2-3; the D is unclear. The V gene's germline CDR1 is SGHTA and CDR2 FQGNSA. This CDR3 has 13 amino acids. V was clipped by 7 bases and J by 4 bases, with 12 bases between them. CDR3 sequence: CASTPRGPDTQYF. The CDR3 DNA sequence: TGTGCCAGCACCCCCCGTGGGCCAGATACGCAGTATTTT.

The V gene is TRBV20-1, the J gene TRBJ2-5; 8 bases map to TRBD2. Germline V gene data show CDR1 as DFQATT and CDR2 as SNEGSKA (reference sequence). J was trimmed by 5 bases and V by 6 bases; bases with no gene match: 11. The CDR3 is made up of 14 amino acids. CDR3 region: CSAAGGAVKETQYF. The CDR3 DNA reads TGCAGTGCAGCCGGGGGGGCGGTGAAGGAGACCCAGTACTTC.

This chain links TRBV7-2 with TRBJ1-5, with 7 nucleotides matching TRBD1. Losses at the gene ends were 2 bases for V and 3 bases for J; bases not matched to a gene: 7. This CDR3 spans 16 amino acids. Germline loops: CDR1 SGHTA, CDR2 FQGNSA. The CDR3 bases are TGTGCCAGCAGCTTACTGTTCAGGGGGGACAATCAGCCCCAGCATTTT. Its protein product is CASSLLFRGDNQPQHF.

The chain couples TRBV4-1 to TRBJ2-3, with D possibly TRBD2 on 6 matching bases. The CDR3 loop spans 16 amino acids. Trimming stripped 0 bases from V and 1 base from J, with 11 bases between. Per the germline V gene, CDR1 is MGHRA and CDR2 is YSYEKL. DNA of the CDR3: TGCGCCAGCAGCCAAGAGGTCGGGGAGGGCACAGATACGCAGTATTTT. Protein: CASSQEVGEGTDTQYF.

The chain uses TRBV5-1 and TRBJ2-5; the match to TRBD2 covers 11 bases. The end of the DNA fits TRBJ2-7 better, so the J call may be wrong. Germline V gene data show CDR1 as SGHRS and CDR2 as YFSETQ. This CDR3 has 17 amino acids. The chain's CDR3 is CASSRGTSGGVLIEQYF. DNA for the CDR3: TGCGCCAGCAGCCGAGGGACTAGCGGAGGAGTTCTCATCGAGCAGTACTTC.

This clonotype appeared a few times. The chain employs TRBV7-8 and TRBJ1-2, with a possible D match to TRBD1 (5 bases). The CDR3 is made up of 13 amino acids. Germline CDR1 reads SGHVS; CDR2 reads FQNEAQ. The V end was cut by 1 base, the J end by 8 bases, with 11 bases between. DNA of the CDR3: TGTGCCAGCAGCTTAGAAGGCCAGGGAGGCTACACCTTC. Translation gives CASSLEGQGGYTF.